One TCR beta chain is described in this entry. Sequencing of TCR beta drew on CD8+ and CD4+ T cells from blood. This entry is derived from a study of CD8 T cells in Susac syndrome. RNA was extracted with the RNeasy kit, and a quantity of about 0.5 to 1 ug was reverse transcribed using random hexamers. Via MiXCR, TCRdb re-called the immunoSEQ multiplex PCR reads, giving one row per CDR3 protein. Among around 100,000 distinct CDR3 sequences, 95% were seen once, and the ten largest hold more than 0.3%. Trimming took 5 bases from V and 0 from J, leaving 8 bases between them. The CDR3 contains 15 residues. Looked up from germline, CDR1 is SEHNR and CDR2 is FQNEAQ (reference sequence).

Sequencing was done on a sample of CD8+ T cells from PBMCs. The receptor was derived from a human donor with Susac syndrome. This chain connects TRBV7-9 to TRBJ2-6; perhaps TRBD1 as D (5 bases). DNA for the CDR3: TGTGCCAGCAGCCTCGGACACTCTGGGGCCAACGTCCTGACTTTC. Amino acids: CASSLGHSGANVLTF.